Shown below are 11 T cell receptor beta chains from a single sample sequenced in a study of beta chain features in type 1 diabetes. The whole isolated RNA underwent reverse transcription, so sequencing captured expressed TCRB transcripts. TCRdb keeps only in-frame clones here, not all; method: immunoSEQ multiplex PCR. The sample lists around 350,000 clones, approximately 12% occurring once. The sample comprised naive CD4+ T cells from blood. The receptors here all came from a man between 18 and 29 years old in good health.

In its sample, this clone was seen a few times. Other nucleotide sequences in the sample specify the same CDR3. The chain uses TRBV29-1 and TRBJ2-1; 11 positions agree with TRBD2. Germline CDR1 SQVTM, CDR2 ANQGSEA. This CDR3 has 13 amino acids. The trim removed 6 bases at V and 5 bases at J, leaving 3 bases unmatched. CDR3 nucleotides: TGCAGCGTCGGGACTAGCGGAAACAATGAGCAGTTCTTC. Residues: CSVGTSGNNEQFF.

This clone has a handful of counts. The rearrangement joins TRBV5-4 to TRBJ2-4, with TRBD2 matching 7 bases. Trimming removed 0 bases from V and 8 bases from J; junction bases left unmatched: 2. Germline V gene data show CDR1 as SGHNT and CDR2 as YYREEE (reference sequence). The CDR3 sequence is 13 residues long. As DNA, the CDR3 is TGTGCCAGCAGCTTGGGGGAGGGCCACATTCAGTACTTC. It specifies CASSLGEGHIQYF.

The genes are TRBV4-1 and TRBJ2-1, with TRBD2 identical over 9 bases. This CDR3 region has 18 residues. Per germline, CDR1 MGHRA and CDR2 YSYEKL. V trimming: 0 bases; J trimming: 2 bases; junction bases outside the gene matches: 8. The chain's CDR3 is CASSQDSGRSSPYNEQFF. DNA of the CDR3: TGCGCCAGCAGCCAAGATAGCGGGAGATCGTCCCCCTACAATGAGCAGTTCTTC.

This clone appeared a few times. The chain recombines TRBV18 with TRBJ2-4, with D unresolved. Germline CDR1 and CDR2: KGHSH and LQKENI. CDR3 length: 18 residues. The germline V and J ends were trimmed by 0 bases and 0 bases, with 15 bases remaining between them. The CDR3 here is CASSPPEWAELAKNIQYF. CDR3 sequence (DNA): TGTGCCAGCTCACCACCTGAGTGGGCCGAACTAGCCAAAAACATTCAGTACTTC.

This clone was observed a few times. The chain couples TRBV7-2 to TRBJ2-3; no clear D. Trimming cost V 0 bases and J 0 bases, with 4 bases left between them. CDR3 length: 14 amino acids. Germline CDR1 is SGHTA and CDR2 is FQGNSA. CDR3 in DNA: TGTGCCAGCAGCTTAGCTCAGAGCACAGATACGCAGTATTTT. It encodes CASSLAQSTDTQYF.

This clone was recorded a few times. This sequence joins TRBV30 and TRBJ2-7; D perhaps matches TRBD1 (6 bases). The CDR3 loop spans 13 amino acids. Germline V gene data show CDR1 as GTSNPN and CDR2 as SVGIG (reference sequence). V was cut by 3 bases and J by 11 bases, with 20 bases left in between. CDR3 residues: CAWSERETGSEYF. The CDR3 region has the DNA TGTGCCTGGAGCGAACGCGAAACAGGGAGCGAGTACTTC.

This clone was found a few times. The chain employs TRBV5-1 and TRBJ2-7; D not certain. Trimming took off 6 bases at V and 0 bases at J, with 16 bases between the two ends. CDR3 size: 15 residues. The germline V gene has CDR1 SGHRS and CDR2 YFSETQ. The CDR3 DNA is TGCGCCAGCAACCGAGGAAACACCTACTCCTACGAGCAGTACTTC. Residues: CASNRGNTYSYEQYF. Full variable domain (outside the CDR3, taken from reference TRBV5-1 and TRBJ2-7): KAGVTQTPRYLIKTRGQQVTLSCSPISGHRSVSWYQQTPGQGLQFLFEYFSETQRNKGNFPGRFSGRQFSNSRSEMNVSTLELGDSALYLCASNRGNTYSYEQYFGPGTRLTVT.

This sequence joins TRBV18 and TRBJ2-2; 12 bases align to TRBD2. Germline-derived CDR1 and CDR2 are KGHSH and LQKENI. With V trimmed by 4 bases and J by 4 bases, 25 bases remained unmatched. The CDR3 sequence is 23 residues long. The CDR3 region has the DNA TGTGCCAGCTCACGACACCCAGGGACAGGGTCTCGGTCACTAGCGGGAGGCACCGGGGAGCTGTTTTTT. This encodes CASSRHPGTGSRSLAGGTGELFF.

The chain carries TRBV12-5 and TRBJ1-1, with 7 bases matching TRBD1. The CDR3 is made up of 12 amino acids. Germline values: CDR1 LGHNT, CDR2 FRNRAP. V was clipped by 3 bases and J by 10 bases; unmatched bases: 5. CDR3 in amino acids: CASGLDRDRAFF. The CDR3 DNA follows: TGTGCTAGTGGTTTAGACCGGGACAGAGCTTTCTTT.

This clone was counted only a few times. This chain connects TRBV4-2 to TRBJ1-2; 8 nucleotides align to TRBD1. Per germline, CDR1 LGHNA and CDR2 YNFKEQ. Trimming cost V 0 bases and J 8 bases; bases outside gene matches: 5. The CDR3 runs to 14 residues. For the CDR3, the DNA is TGTGCCAGCAGCCAAGACAGGGGGCCGAGGGGCTACACCTTC. Translation gives CASSQDRGPRGYTF.

The rearrangement links TRBV5-1 to TRBJ2-6; a weak D match, TRBD2 (5 bases). The CDR3 totals 15 residues. Between the trimmed V and J ends, which lost 10 bases and 0 bases, there was a span of 14 bases. Germline CDR1 and CDR2: SGHRS and YFSETQ. The CDR3 reads CASQEGSSGANVLTF. The CDR3 DNA reads as TGCGCCTCCCAAGAAGGGAGCTCTGGGGCCAACGTCCTGACTTTC.